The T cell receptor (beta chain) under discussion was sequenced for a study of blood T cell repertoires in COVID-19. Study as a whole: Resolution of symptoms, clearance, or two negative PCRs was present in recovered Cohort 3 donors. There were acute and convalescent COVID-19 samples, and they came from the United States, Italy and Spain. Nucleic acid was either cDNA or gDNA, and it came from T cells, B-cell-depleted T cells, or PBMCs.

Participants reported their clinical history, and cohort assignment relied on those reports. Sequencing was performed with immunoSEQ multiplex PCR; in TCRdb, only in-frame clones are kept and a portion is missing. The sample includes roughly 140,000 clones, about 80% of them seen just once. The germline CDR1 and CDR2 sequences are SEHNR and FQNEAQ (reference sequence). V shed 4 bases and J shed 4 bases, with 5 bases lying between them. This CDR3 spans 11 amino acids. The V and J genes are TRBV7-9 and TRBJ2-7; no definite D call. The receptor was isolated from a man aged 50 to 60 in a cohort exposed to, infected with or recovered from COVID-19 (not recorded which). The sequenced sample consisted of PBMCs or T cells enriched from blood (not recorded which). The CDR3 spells CASSSNYEQYF. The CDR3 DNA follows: TGTGCCAGCAGCTCAAATTACGAGCAGTACTTC.